The T cell receptor (beta chain) under discussion was sequenced for a study of graft-versus-host responses after intestinal transplantation. Study-level results: Among recipient marrow samples, GvH clones were found; some appeared first in ileum or blood.

This clone is a singleton in its sample. Its antigen is unknown. Assay: immunoSEQ multiplex PCR; the TCRdb copy retains only in-frame clones and omits some. The sample lists 90,000 to 130,000 clones; 85% to 95% were seen once. The receptor comes from a human donor who was the organ donor for an intestinal transplant. Sample: unstimulated CD8+ T cells sorted from spleen or lymph node cells, taken before transplant.

The CDR3 DNA is TGCGCCAGCAGTCGGGCCGAATCGAATGAGCAGTTCTTC. This codes for CASSRAESNEQFF. The chain combines TRBV10-1 with TRBJ2-1; no reliable D call. The CDR3 loop spans 13 amino acids. V lost 5 bases, J lost 7 bases, and 12 bases lay in between. Per germline, CDR1 WNHNN and CDR2 SYGVQD (reference sequence).